These 13 T cell receptor beta chains share one sample of origin, sequenced in a study of cytomegalovirus exposure and HLA in healthy donors. PCR was performed using 60 Vbeta and 13 Jbeta primers. Using immunoSEQ multiplex PCR, the repertoire was profiled, and TCRdb retains in-frame clones only, with some absent. The sample totals around 58,000 clones; its top ten clones hold about 9.2%. Sequencing was carried out using PBMCs. These receptor sequences come from a man aged 45 to 65 in good health and CMV-seropositive.

The chain is built from TRBV19 and TRBJ1-1; D is undetermined. V was pared by 3 bases and J by 4 bases, with 21 bases between. The CDR3 consists of 17 residues. Germline CDR1 and CDR2: LNHDA and SQIVND (reference sequence). The CDR3 sequence: CASSIRQDSLGSTEAFF. DNA of the CDR3: TGTGCCAGTAGTATCCGCCAGGATAGTCTCGGGAGCACTGAAGCTTTCTTT.

The chain couples TRBV5-1 to TRBJ2-2, with D maybe TRBD2 (6 bases). This CDR3 spans 15 amino acids. V lost 0 bases to trimming and J lost 1 base, with 7 bases between them. Germline V gene lookup returns CDR1 SGHRS and CDR2 YFSETQ. The CDR3 here is CASSLVGGNTGELFF. CDR3 DNA: TGCGCCAGCAGCTTGGTGGGAGGGAACACCGGGGAGCTGTTTTTT.

The CDR3 region is CASSGYRDSGNTIYF. The DNA of the CDR3 is TGTGCCAGCAGCGGATACAGGGACTCTGGAAACACCATATATTTT. The V gene is TRBV9, the J gene TRBJ1-3; D possibly corresponds to TRBD1 (6 bases). V lost 3 bases and J lost 0, with 10 bases in between. Germline CDR1 SGDLS, CDR2 YYNGEE. The CDR3 contains 15 residues.

V usage is TRBV6-5 and J usage is TRBJ2-5; 11 bases line up with TRBD1. Germline V gene lookup returns CDR1 MNHEY and CDR2 SVGAGI. V trimming: 6 bases; J trimming: 6 bases; junction bases outside the gene matches: 6. This CDR3 contains 14 residues. The CDR3 nucleotides are TGTGCCAGCAGCCGTGGACAGGGGGCGAAGACCCAGTACTTC. Protein sequence: CASSRGQGAKTQYF.

The chain recombines TRBV19 with TRBJ1-5, with unresolved D. Trimming removed 3 bases at V and 0 bases at J, with 9 bases between. This CDR3 has 15 residues. CDR1 LNHDA and CDR2 SQIVND come from the germline V gene (reference sequence). Here the CDR3 DNA reads TGTGCCAGTAGTATCGAAGCGTATAGCAATCAGCCCCAGCATTTT. The encoded protein is CASSIEAYSNQPQHF.

The chain has TRBV7-2 and TRBJ2-1; no clear D. V lost 1 base to trimming and J lost 7 bases, with 5 bases between them. The germline V gene has CDR1 SGHTA and CDR2 FQGNSA. This CDR3 is 12 amino acids long. The CDR3 DNA reads as TGTGCCAGCAGCTTAGTACGGAATGAGCAGTTCTTC. It translates to CASSLVRNEQFF.

V and J are TRBV25-1 and TRBJ2-7, with 7 bases fitting TRBD2. Unmatched junction bases numbered 7, after V lost 11 bases and J lost 0 bases. The CDR3 has 13 residues. Germline CDR1 and CDR2: MGHDK and SYGVNS. CDR3 sequence: CAAGDGISYEQYF. The CDR3 DNA sequence: TGTGCCGCGGGAGACGGGATCTCCTACGAGCAGTACTTC.

The chain links TRBV10-3 to TRBJ1-2; 7 bases are a match to TRBD1. The CDR3 runs 12 residues. The ends lost 10 bases at V and 2 bases at J; junction bases unmatched: 4. CDR1 and CDR2 from the germline V gene are ENHRY and SYGVKD. Here the CDR3 reads CASSTGNYGYTF. CDR3 bases: TGTGCCAGCTCGACAGGGAACTATGGCTACACCTTC.

The chain has TRBV25-1 and TRBJ2-6; unclear D gene. The CDR3 spans 13 residues. The V and J ends lost 5 bases and 3 bases respectively, with 5 bases between them. CDR1 and CDR2 (germline): MGHDK, SYGVNS. CDR3 nucleotides: TGTGCCAGCAGTTTCTTTGGGGCCAACGTCCTGACTTTC. Protein: CASSFFGANVLTF.

The chain has TRBV29-1 and TRBJ1-4, with 7 bases identical to TRBD1. The CDR3 loop spans 15 amino acids. From germline, CDR1 is SQVTM and CDR2 ANQGSEA. V gave up 4 bases and J gave up 3 bases; unmatched junction bases: 8. CDR3 sequence reads: CSVAGGTDANEKLFF. The DNA for the CDR3 is TGCAGCGTTGCTGGAGGGACAGACGCTAATGAAAAACTGTTTTTT.

The chain employs TRBV4-3 and TRBJ2-5; TRBD2 aligns across 11 bases. The length of the CDR3 is 16 residues. Germline assignment: CDR1 LGHNA and CDR2 YSLEER. Trimming cost V 1 base and J 5 bases; bases outside gene matches: 6. CDR3 coding DNA: TGCGCCAGCAGCCAAGGGCTAGCGGGAGGAGGGGAGACCCAGTACTTC. Translated, it gives CASSQGLAGGGETQYF.

CDR3 sequence: CASSNTGRTNEKLFF. The CDR3 DNA sequence: TGTGCCAGCAGCAACACAGGGCGTACTAATGAAAAACTGTTTTTT. The chain couples TRBV21-1 to TRBJ1-4; the D call of TRBD1 is as the table states it, not checked on the DNA. TRBV21-1 is assigned pseudogene status. The CDR3 is 15 amino acids.

The chain employs TRBV7-2 and TRBJ2-5; perhaps TRBD1 as D (6 bases). The germline CDR1 and CDR2 sequences are SGHTA and FQGNSA. Trimming pared 0 bases from V and 5 bases from J, leaving 13 bases between. The length of the CDR3 is 15 residues. The CDR3 region is CASSLAWQGRETQYF. Here the CDR3 DNA reads TGTGCCAGCAGCTTAGCGTGGCAGGGGCGGGAGACCCAGTACTTC.